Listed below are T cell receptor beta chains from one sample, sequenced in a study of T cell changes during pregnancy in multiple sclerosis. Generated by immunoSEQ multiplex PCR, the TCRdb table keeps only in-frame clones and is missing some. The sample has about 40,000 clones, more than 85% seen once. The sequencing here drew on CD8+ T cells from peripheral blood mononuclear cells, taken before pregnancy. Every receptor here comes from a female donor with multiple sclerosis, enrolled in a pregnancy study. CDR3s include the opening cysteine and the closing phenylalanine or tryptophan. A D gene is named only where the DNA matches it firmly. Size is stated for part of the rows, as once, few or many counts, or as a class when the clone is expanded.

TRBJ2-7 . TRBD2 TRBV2 CASSEAISSGWMYF TGTGCCAGCAGTGAAGCGATCTCTAGCGGGTGGATGTACTTC
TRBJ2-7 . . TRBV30 CAWSVFGGGPPYEQYF TGTGCCTGGAGTGTATTTGGGGGAGGACCACCCTACGAGCAGTACTTC
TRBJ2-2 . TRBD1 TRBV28 CASQGAGTGELFF TGTGCCAGTCAGGGGGCTGGCACCGGGGAGCTGTTTTTT
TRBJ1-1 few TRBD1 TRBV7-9 CASSLGTGINTEAFF TGTGCCAGCAGCTTAGGGACAGGCATAAACACTGAAGCTTTCTTT
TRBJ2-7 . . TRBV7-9 CASSPGTLPYEQYF TGTGCCAGCAGCCCCGGGACACTTCCCTACGAGCAGTACTTC
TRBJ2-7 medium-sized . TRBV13 CASSLGLAEARSYEQYF TGTGCCAGCAGCTTAGGCCTGGCGGAGGCCCGCTCCTACGAGCAGTACTTC
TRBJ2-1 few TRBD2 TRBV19 CASSRGGLDEQFF TGTGCCAGTAGTAGGGGGGGTTTGGATGAGCAGTTCTTC
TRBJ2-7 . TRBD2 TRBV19 CASSLEAGGPGEQYF TGTGCCAGTAGTCTGGAAGCGGGAGGGCCGGGGGAGCAGTACTTC
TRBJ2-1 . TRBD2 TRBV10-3 CAISEWTSGIYNEQFF TGTGCCATCAGTGAGTGGACTAGCGGGATCTACAATGAGCAGTTCTTC
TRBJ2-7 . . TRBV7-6 CASSLDAGDAYEQYF TGTGCCAGCAGCTTAGATGCAGGGGATGCCTACGAGCAGTACTTC
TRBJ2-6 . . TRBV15 CATSTDSSGANVLTF TGTGCCACCAGCACCGACAGCTCTGGGGCCAACGTCCTGACTTTC
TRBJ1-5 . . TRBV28 CASSPPQGKVNQPQHF TGTGCCAGCAGTCCACCACAGGGAAAGGTAAATCAGCCCCAGCATTTT
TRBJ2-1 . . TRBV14 CASSQVGGTLSYNEQFF TGTGCCAGCAGCCAAGTAGGTGGGACTCTCTCCTACAATGAGCAGTTCTTC
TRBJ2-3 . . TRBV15 CATSREGEVEAQYF TGTGCCACCAGCAGAGAGGGGGAGGTGGAGGCGCAGTATTTT
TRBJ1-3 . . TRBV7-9 CASSLENSGNTIYF TGTGCCAGCAGCTTGGAGAACTCTGGAAACACCATATATTTT
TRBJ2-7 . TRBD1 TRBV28 CASSLSRGSLYEQYF TGTGCCAGCAGTTTATCCAGGGGGTCTTTGTACGAGCAGTACTTC